The 15 T cell receptor beta chains presented below share a single source sample, sequenced in a study of early T cells in non-severe SARS-CoV-2 infection. TCRdb re-called the 5' RACE reads with MiXCR, one entry per CDR3 protein. The profile shows tens of thousands of distinct CDR3 sequences, about 9.4% of them singletons. Sequenced material: whole blood, taken at baseline. The receptor source for this set is an adult who was a healthcare worker with PCR-confirmed SARS-CoV-2 infection or an uninfected control (not recorded which).

A few counts support this clonotype. The V and J genes are TRBV11-1 and TRBJ1-1; D is perhaps TRBD1 (5 bases). V shed 3 bases and J shed 0 bases, with 14 bases lying between them. The germline gives CDR1 SGHAT, CDR2 FQDESV (reference sequence). CDR3 length: 16 amino acids. The CDR3 nucleotides read TGTGCCAGCAGCTTTCAGCAGGGACTCATGAACACTGAAGCTTTCTTT. It is translated as CASSFQQGLMNTEAFF.

In its sample, this clonotype was seen a few times. J is TRBJ2-1 and V is TRBV9; perhaps TRBD2 as D (5 bases). From germline, CDR1 is SGDLS and CDR2 YYNGEE. V was shortened by 4 bases and J by 8 bases, with 19 bases between the two germline ends. This CDR3 is 15 amino acids long. The CDR3 loop reads CASSLAEGREDEQFF. In nucleotides, the CDR3 is TGTGCCAGCAGCCTGGCCGAGGGCCGTGAGGATGAGCAGTTCTTC.

The V gene is TRBV5-1, the J gene TRBJ2-1, with 7 bases matching TRBD2. The CDR3 loop spans 16 amino acids. CDR1 and CDR2 (germline): SGHRS, YFSETQ. Unmatched junction bases numbered 7, after V lost 3 bases and J lost 1 base. The CDR3 sequence: CASSSRPGGSYNEQFF. The CDR3 nucleotides read TGCGCCAGCAGCTCGCGTCCCGGGGGGTCCTACAATGAGCAGTTCTTC.

This clonotype was seen more than once but under ten times. The gene calls are TRBV3-1 and TRBJ2-1; maybe TRBD2 (6 bases). This CDR3 has 14 amino acids. Germline CDR1 reads LGHDT; CDR2 reads YNNKEL (reference sequence). The V end lost 7 bases, the J end lost 0 bases, and 10 bases lay between the germline ends. The CDR3 here is CASNPRGSYNEQFF. CDR3 nucleotide sequence: TGTGCCAGCAATCCGCGGGGCTCCTACAATGAGCAGTTCTTC.

This clonotype was observed a few times. CDR3 sequence: CASLRGESTDTQYF. DNA for the CDR3: TGTGCCAGTCTGCGGGGGGAGAGCACAGATACGCAGTATTTT. The chain links TRBV2 to TRBJ2-3; TRBD2 matches 8 bases. With V trimmed by 9 bases and J by 0 bases, 5 bases remained unmatched. CDR3 length equals 14 residues. CDR1 is SNHLY and CDR2 is FYNNEI in the germline V gene.

The chain uses TRBV30 and TRBJ1-2, with TRBD1 matching 7 bases. Germline trimming cut 4 bases from V and 0 bases from J; bases unmatched to any gene: 2. The CDR3 is 13 residues long. CDR1 is GTSNPN and CDR2 is SVGIG in the germline V gene (reference sequence). The CDR3 loop reads CAWTGQTNYGYTF. The CDR3 DNA follows: TGTGCCTGGACGGGACAGACTAACTATGGCTACACCTTC.

This clonotype was observed a few times. This chain links TRBV6-5 with TRBJ2-7, with 9 bases that match TRBD1. Germline CDR1 is MNHEY and CDR2 is SVGAGI. With 5 bases clipped from V and 6 bases from J, the junction kept 11 bases outside the gene matches. The CDR3 sequence is 15 residues long. The chain's CDR3 is CASSPTGQGVVEQYF. CDR3 nucleotides: TGTGCCAGCAGTCCAACGGGACAGGGCGTCGTCGAGCAGTACTTC.

This clonotype was detected many times. The chain employs TRBV19 and TRBJ2-7; D is unclear. The V and J ends lost 5 bases and 4 bases respectively, with 18 bases between them. The CDR3 totals 15 residues. Per germline, CDR1 LNHDA and CDR2 SQIVND (reference sequence). CDR3 coding DNA: TGTGCCAGTAGTTCTACCTTTCAAACACCGTACGAGCAGTACTTC. This translates into CASSSTFQTPYEQYF.

A few counts support this clonotype. This chain joins TRBV11-3 and TRBJ1-4; no reliable D call. CDR1 and CDR2 from the germline V gene are SGHNT and YENEEA. Trimming cost V 1 base and J 7 bases, with 7 bases left between them. This CDR3 region has 13 residues. The CDR3 sequence is CASSLVGPEKLFF. The CDR3 DNA reads as TGTGCCAGCAGCTTAGTTGGGCCTGAAAAACTGTTTTTT.

This clonotype was observed a handful of times. The rearrangement uses TRBV10-2 and TRBJ2-2; 8 nucleotides align to TRBD1. Germline CDR1 WSHSY, CDR2 SAAADI. V gave up 3 bases and J gave up 7 bases; unmatched junction bases: 10. The CDR3 has 16 residues. CDR3 nucleotides: TGCGCCAGCAGTGACATCCCCGACAGGGGCCACGGGGAGCTGTTTTTT. Protein: CASSDIPDRGHGELFF.

The genes are TRBV7-3 and TRBJ2-3, with D hard to call. The CDR3 length is 13 residues. CDR1 and CDR2 (germline): SGHTA, FQGTGA. V was cut by 5 bases and J by 3 bases, with 9 bases left in between. The CDR3 spells CASSAYRTDTQYF. The CDR3 region has the DNA TGTGCCAGCAGCGCCTACCGGACAGATACGCAGTATTTT.

This clonotype was recorded many times. V is TRBV27 and J is TRBJ1-2; TRBD1 matches at 8 bases. CDR1 is MNHEY, CDR2 SMNVEV, per germline (reference sequence). This CDR3 is 13 amino acids long. Unmatched junction bases numbered 6, after V lost 5 bases and J lost 7 bases. CDR3 DNA sequence: TGTGCCAGCAGTGCCCAGGGGGCTCCTGGCTACACCTTC. It codes for CASSAQGAPGYTF.

This clonotype was recorded a few times. V gene TRBV5-8 combines with J gene TRBJ2-1, with D possibly being TRBD1 (6 bases). The germline V gene has CDR1 SGHTS and CDR2 YDEGEE. V lost 4 bases, J lost 12 bases, and 14 bases lay in between. CDR3 length equals 12 residues. In DNA, the CDR3 is TGTGCCAGCAGCAGAACAGGGTTCTGGCAGTTCTTC. Amino acids: CASSRTGFWQFF.

This clonotype appeared many times. The V and J genes are TRBV6-2 or TRBV6-3 and TRBJ1-5; TRBD1 matches at 8 bases. The CDR3 sequence is 18 residues long. J lost 1 base, V lost 5 bases, and 13 bases had no gene match. Germline values: CDR1 MNHEY, CDR2 SVGEGT. CDR3 bases: TGTGCCAGCAGTCCGCCCCCCAGGACAGGGATCAGCAATCAGCCCCAGCATTTT. Protein: CASSPPPRTGISNQPQHF.

This clonotype appeared a few times. The chain employs TRBV7-2 and TRBJ2-7; TRBD2 matches 7 bases. Trimming removed 4 bases from V and 0 bases from J; junction bases left unmatched: 9. The CDR3 contains 16 residues. Germline loops: CDR1 SGHTA, CDR2 FQGNSA. CDR3 DNA sequence: TGTGCCAGCAGCTCCAGCACCCTAGCGGCCTCCTACGAGCAGTACTTC. It specifies CASSSSTLAASYEQYF. Supplemented by reference TRBV7-2 and TRBJ2-7, the full variable domain reads GAGVSQSPSNKVTEKGKDVELRCDPISGHTALYWYRQSLGQGLEFLIYFQGNSAPDKSGLPSDRFSAERTGGSVSTLTIQRTQQEDSAVYLCASSSSTLAASYEQYFGPGTRLTVT.